Below are 5 T cell receptor beta chains sequenced from a single sample in a study of blood T cell repertoires in COVID-19. Assay used: immunoSEQ multiplex PCR; TCRdb lists only in-frame clones, some missing. The table records about 94,000 clones, around 74% of them present only once. Sequenced input: peripheral blood. Receptors were obtained from a man between 65 and 80 years old with COVID-19, enrolled during active disease.

This chain uses TRBV18 with TRBJ2-3; D not certain. V gave up 6 bases and J gave up 1 base, with 8 bases separating them. This CDR3 comprises 13 residues. Germline V gene lookup returns CDR1 KGHSH and CDR2 LQKENI. For the CDR3, the DNA is TGTGCCAGCTCTCCGTCTCGCACAGATACGCAGTATTTT. Translating gives CASSPSRTDTQYF.

The V gene is TRBV12-5, the J gene TRBJ2-1, with 12 nucleotides matching TRBD2. From germline, CDR1 is LGHNT and CDR2 FRNRAP. This CDR3 region has 16 residues. V lost 4 bases and J lost 4; bases outside the gene matches: 5. CDR3 sequence reads: CASGSPGTSGYNEQFF. The DNA for the CDR3 is TGTGCTAGTGGTTCTCCCGGGACTAGCGGGTACAATGAGCAGTTCTTC. Using reference TRBV12-5 and TRBJ2-1 for the parts outside the CDR3, the full variable domain is DARVTQTPRHKVTEMGQEVTMRCQPILGHNTVFWYRQTMMQGLELLAYFRNRAPLDDSGMPKDRFSAEMPDATLATLKIQPSEPRDSAVYFCASGSPGTSGYNEQFFGPGTRLTVL.

The chain links TRBV29-1 to TRBJ2-3, with 10 nucleotides matching TRBD2. Trimming at V came to 2 bases and at J to 6 bases, leaving 5 bases not matched to a gene. This CDR3 is built from 14 residues. The germline gives CDR1 SQVTM, CDR2 ANQGSEA. In nucleotides, the CDR3 is TGCAGCGTTGAATGGATAGCGGGAGGCGATACGCAGTATTTT. Amino acids: CSVEWIAGGDTQYF.

V and J are TRBV6-2 or TRBV6-3 and TRBJ1-5; tentative D call: TRBD1 (6 bases). The V gene's germline CDR1 is MNHEY and CDR2 SVGEGT. The length of the CDR3 is 19 residues. Trimming stripped 1 base from V and 0 bases from J, with 19 bases between. This CDR3 is CASSYFRDKDIHSNQPQHF. The CDR3 bases are TGTGCCAGCAGTTACTTCCGGGACAAGGATATCCATAGCAATCAGCCCCAGCATTTT.

This clone has only one observation. The rearrangement uses TRBV30 and TRBJ2-2; 7 nucleotides agree with TRBD2. Trimming cost V 3 bases and J 6 bases; bases outside gene matches: 4. Germline CDR1 is GTSNPN and CDR2 is SVGIG (reference sequence). The length of the CDR3 is 13 residues. The CDR3 DNA reads TGTGCCTGGAGAACTCGGGGGGCCGGGGAGCTGTTTTTT. It yields the protein CAWRTRGAGELFF. The variable domain in full, completed from reference TRBV30 and TRBJ2-2, reads SQTIHQWPATLVQPVGSPLSLECTVEGTSNPNLYWYRQAAGRGLQLLFYSVGIGQISSEVPQNLSASRPQDRQFILSSKKLLLSDSGFYLCAWRTRGAGELFFGEGSRLTVL.